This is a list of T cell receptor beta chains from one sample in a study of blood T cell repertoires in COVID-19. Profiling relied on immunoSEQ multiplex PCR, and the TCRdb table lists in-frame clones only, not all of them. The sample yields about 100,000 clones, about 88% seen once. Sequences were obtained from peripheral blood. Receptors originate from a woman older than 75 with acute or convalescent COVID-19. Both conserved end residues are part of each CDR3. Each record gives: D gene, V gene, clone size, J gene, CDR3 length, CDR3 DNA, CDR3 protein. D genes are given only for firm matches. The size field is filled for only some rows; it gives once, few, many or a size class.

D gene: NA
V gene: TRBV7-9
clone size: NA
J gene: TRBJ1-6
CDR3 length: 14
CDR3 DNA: TGTGCCAGCAGCTCACAGGGCGATAATTCACCCCTCCACTTT
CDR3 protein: CASSSQGDNSPLHF

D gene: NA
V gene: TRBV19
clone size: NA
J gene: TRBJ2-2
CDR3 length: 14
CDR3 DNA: TGTGCCAGTATTAACAGACAGGACACCGGGGAGCTGTTTTTT
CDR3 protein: CASINRQDTGELFF

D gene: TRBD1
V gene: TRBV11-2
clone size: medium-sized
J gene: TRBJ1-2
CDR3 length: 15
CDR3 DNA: TGTGCCAGCAGCTTAGCTGTAACAGGGGGCGATGGCTACACCTTC
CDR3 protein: CASSLAVTGGDGYTF

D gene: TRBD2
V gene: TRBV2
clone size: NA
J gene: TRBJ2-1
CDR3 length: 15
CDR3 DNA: TGTGCCAGCAGTCCCCTAGCGGGAGAACACAATGAGCAGTTCTTC
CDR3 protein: CASSPLAGEHNEQFF

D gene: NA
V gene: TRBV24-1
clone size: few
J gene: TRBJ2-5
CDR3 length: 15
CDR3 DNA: TGTGCCACCAGTGACCCCGACAGATACCAAGAGACCCAGTACTTC
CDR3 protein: CATSDPDRYQETQYF

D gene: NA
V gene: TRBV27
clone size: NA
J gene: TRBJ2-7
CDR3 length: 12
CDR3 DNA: TGTGCCAGCAGTACCCCCCCGGAGGAGCAGTACTTC
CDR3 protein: CASSTPPEEQYF

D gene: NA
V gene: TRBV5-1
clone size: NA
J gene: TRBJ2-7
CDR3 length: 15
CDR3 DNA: TGCGCCAGCAGCACGCGCCCGGGACAAGACTACGAGCAGTACTTC
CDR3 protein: CASSTRPGQDYEQYF

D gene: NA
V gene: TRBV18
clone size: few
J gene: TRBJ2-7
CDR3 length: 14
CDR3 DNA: TGTGCCAGCTCACCAAGTACAGGAACCTACGAGCAGTACTTC
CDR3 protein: CASSPSTGTYEQYF

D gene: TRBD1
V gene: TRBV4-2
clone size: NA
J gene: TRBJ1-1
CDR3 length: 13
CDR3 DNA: TGTGCCAGCAGCCGAGACAGGGCGATCGAAGCTTTCTTT
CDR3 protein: CASSRDRAIEAFF

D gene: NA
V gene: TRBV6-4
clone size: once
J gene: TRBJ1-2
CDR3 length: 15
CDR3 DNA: TGTGCCAGCAGTGACCAACCGGGCTCCGAGCGGGGCTACACCTTC
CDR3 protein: CASSDQPGSERGYTF

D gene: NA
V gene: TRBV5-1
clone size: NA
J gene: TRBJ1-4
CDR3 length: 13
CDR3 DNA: TGCGCCAGCAGGACAGGAGGTAATGAAAAACTGTTTTTT
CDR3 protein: CASRTGGNEKLFF

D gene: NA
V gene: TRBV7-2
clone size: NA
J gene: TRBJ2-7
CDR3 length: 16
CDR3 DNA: TGTGCCAGCAGCCCCTCTAGTGGCGGAGCCGCCTACGAGCAGTACTTC
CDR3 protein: CASSPSSGGAAYEQYF

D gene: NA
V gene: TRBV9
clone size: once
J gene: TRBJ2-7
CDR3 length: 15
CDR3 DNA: TGTGCCAGCAGCGTAGGGGCAGGGGTGGCCTACGAGCAGTACTTC
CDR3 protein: CASSVGAGVAYEQYF

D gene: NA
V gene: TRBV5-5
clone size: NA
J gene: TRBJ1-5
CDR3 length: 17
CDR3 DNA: TGTGCCAGCAGCTTGGATAGGGCAGGGTCCTACAATCAGCCCCAGCATTTT
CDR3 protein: CASSLDRAGSYNQPQHF

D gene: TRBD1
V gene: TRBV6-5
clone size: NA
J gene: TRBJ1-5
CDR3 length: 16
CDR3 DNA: TGTGCCAGCAGTTTGGGACAGGGGGAGCTAAATCAGCCCCAGCATTTT
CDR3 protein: CASSLGQGELNQPQHF

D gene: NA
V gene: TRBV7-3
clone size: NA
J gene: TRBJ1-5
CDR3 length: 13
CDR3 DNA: TGTGCCAGCAGCTTAATCCCCGGAGGGCCCCAGCATTTT
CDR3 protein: CASSLIPGGPQHF

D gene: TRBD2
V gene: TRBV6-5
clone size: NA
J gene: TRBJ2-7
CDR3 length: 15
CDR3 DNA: TGTGCCAGCAGAGCCCCGGGGGGGTCTCTCTACGAGCAGTACTTC
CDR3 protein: CASRAPGGSLYEQYF

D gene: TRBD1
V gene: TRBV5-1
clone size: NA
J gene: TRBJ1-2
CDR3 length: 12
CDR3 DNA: TGCGCCAGCAGCCTAAGACAGGGGGGACGCACCTTC
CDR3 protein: CASSLRQGGRTF

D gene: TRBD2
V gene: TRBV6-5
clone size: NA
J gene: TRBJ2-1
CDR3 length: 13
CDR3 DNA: TGTGCCAGCAAGGCGGGGGGGCTGGGTGAGCAGTTCTTC
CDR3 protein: CASKAGGLGEQFF

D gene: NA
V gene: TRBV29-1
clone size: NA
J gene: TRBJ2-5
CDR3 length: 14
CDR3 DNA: TGCAGCGTTGAGACCGCGGGAACCCAAGAGACCCAGTACTTC
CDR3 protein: CSVETAGTQETQYF

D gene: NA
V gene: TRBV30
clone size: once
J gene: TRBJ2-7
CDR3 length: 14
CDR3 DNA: TGTGCCTGGAGTCCCTCAGGGGATCTCCACGAGCAGTACTTC
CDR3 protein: CAWSPSGDLHEQYF

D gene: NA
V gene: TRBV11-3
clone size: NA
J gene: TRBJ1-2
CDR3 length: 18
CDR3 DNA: TGTGCCAGCAGCATCAACGTACAGGCCTCGGGTAAATGGTATGGCTACACCTTC
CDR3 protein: CASSINVQASGKWYGYTF

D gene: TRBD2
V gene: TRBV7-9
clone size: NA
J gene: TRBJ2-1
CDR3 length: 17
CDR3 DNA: TGTGCCAGCAGCTTAGCTGGCGCGGGAGTGGGGGGCAATGAGCAGTTCTTC
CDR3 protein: CASSLAGAGVGGNEQFF

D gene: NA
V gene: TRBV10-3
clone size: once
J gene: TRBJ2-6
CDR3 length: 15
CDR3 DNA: TGTGCCGTCGGGAAGCTAAGCTCTGGGGCCAACGTCCTGACTTTC
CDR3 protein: CAVGKLSSGANVLTF

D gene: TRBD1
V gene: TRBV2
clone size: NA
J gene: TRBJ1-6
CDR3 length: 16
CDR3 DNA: TGTGCCAGCACCGAACAGGGGGCGCTAAGCAATTCACCCCTCCACTTT
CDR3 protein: CASTEQGALSNSPLHF

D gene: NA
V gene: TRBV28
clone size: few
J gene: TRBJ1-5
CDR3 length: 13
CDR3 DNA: TGTGCCAGCAGTTCCCTTAGCAATCAGCCCCAGCATTTT
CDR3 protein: CASSSLSNQPQHF

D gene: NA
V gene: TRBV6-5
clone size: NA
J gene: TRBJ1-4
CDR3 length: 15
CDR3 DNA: TGTGCCAGCAGTTACTCGGGGGCAGGAAGTGAAAAACTGTTTTTT
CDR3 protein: CASSYSGAGSEKLFF

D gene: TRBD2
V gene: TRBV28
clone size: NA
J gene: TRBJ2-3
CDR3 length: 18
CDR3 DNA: TGTGCCAGCAGTTCATCCTCGGGACTAGCGTGGGTCACAGATACGCAGTATTTT
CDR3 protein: CASSSSSGLAWVTDTQYF

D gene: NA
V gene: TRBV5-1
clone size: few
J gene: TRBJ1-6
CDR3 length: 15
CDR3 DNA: TGCGCCAGCACCTTCGGGGGACGAGGGGATTCACCCCTCCACTTT
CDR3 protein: CASTFGGRGDSPLHF

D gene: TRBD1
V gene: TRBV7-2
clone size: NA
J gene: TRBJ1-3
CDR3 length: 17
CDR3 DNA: TGTGCCAGCAGCCTCGGTGGAGGGGACAGGAGGGGGAACACCATATATTTT
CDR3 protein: CASSLGGGDRRGNTIYF

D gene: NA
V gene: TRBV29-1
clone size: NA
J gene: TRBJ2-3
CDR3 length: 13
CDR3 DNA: TGCAGCGGTCGGGGCGGGGTGGGAGATACGCAGTATTTT
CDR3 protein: CSGRGGVGDTQYF

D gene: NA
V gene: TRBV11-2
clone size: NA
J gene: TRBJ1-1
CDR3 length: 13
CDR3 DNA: TGTGCCAGCAGCTCAAAGCTGAACACTGAAGCTTTCTTT
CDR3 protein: CASSSKLNTEAFF

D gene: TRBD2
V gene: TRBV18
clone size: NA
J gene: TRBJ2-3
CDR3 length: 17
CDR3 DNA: TGTGCCAGCTCACCCCGAATCTCGGGAGGTGTCACAGATACGCAGTATTTT
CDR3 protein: CASSPRISGGVTDTQYF

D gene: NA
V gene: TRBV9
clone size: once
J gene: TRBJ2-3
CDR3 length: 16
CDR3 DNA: TGTGCCAGCAGCCCCGAGGTGCGTTTGGACACAGATACGCAGTATTTT
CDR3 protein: CASSPEVRLDTDTQYF

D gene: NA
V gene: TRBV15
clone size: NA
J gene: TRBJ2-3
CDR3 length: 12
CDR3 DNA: TGTGCCATCGGTCCTAGCACAGATACGCAGTATTTT
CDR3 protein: CAIGPSTDTQYF

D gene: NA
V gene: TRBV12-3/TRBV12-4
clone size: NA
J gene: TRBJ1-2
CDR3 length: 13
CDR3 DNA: TGTGCCAGCAGTTTAACCAGGCTGGATGGCTACACCTTC
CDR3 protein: CASSLTRLDGYTF

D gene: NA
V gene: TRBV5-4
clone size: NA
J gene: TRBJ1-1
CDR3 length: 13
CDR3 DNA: TGTGCCAGCAGCGTGACAGGGAACACTGAAGCTTTCTTT
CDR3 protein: CASSVTGNTEAFF

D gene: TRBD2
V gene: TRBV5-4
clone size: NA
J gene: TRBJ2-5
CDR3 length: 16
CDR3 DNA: TGTGCCAGCAGCCTGGGGGCGGGGGGGATTCAAGAGACCCAGTACTTC
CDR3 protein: CASSLGAGGIQETQYF

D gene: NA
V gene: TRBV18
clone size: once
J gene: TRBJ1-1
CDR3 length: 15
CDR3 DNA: TGTGCCAGCTCACCATCGAGCCGTTGGAACACTGAAGCTTTCTTT
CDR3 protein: CASSPSSRWNTEAFF

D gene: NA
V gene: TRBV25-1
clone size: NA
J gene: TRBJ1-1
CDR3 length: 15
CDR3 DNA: TGTGCCAGCAGTGACTGGACAGAAGCCGAGACTGAAGCTTTCTTT
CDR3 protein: CASSDWTEAETEAFF

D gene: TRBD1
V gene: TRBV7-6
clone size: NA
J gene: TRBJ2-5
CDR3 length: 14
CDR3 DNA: TGTGCCAGCAGCCTTGGACAGGTGCAAGAGACCCAGTACTTC
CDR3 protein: CASSLGQVQETQYF

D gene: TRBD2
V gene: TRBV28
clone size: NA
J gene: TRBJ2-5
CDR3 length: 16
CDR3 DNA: TGTGCCAGCAGCAAACCGGGACTAGCGGGACAAGAGACCCAGTACTTC
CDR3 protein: CASSKPGLAGQETQYF

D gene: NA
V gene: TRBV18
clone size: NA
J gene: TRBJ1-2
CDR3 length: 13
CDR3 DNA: TGTGCCAGCTCACCTGGAGGGGAACATGGCTACACCTTC
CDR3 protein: CASSPGGEHGYTF

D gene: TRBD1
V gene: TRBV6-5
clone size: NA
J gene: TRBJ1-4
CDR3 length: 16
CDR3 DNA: TGTGCCAGCAGTTGGGCACAGGGGGCCCTTAATGAAAAACTGTTTTTT
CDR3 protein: CASSWAQGALNEKLFF

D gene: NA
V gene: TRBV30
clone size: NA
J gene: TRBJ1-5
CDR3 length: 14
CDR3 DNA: TGTGCCTGGGCACAACAGGGCAGTTTCGATCCCCAGCATTTT
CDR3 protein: CAWAQQGSFDPQHF

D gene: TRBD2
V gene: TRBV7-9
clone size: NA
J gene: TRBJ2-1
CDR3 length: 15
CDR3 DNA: TGTGCCAGCAGCTTGTTACTAGCGGGATACAATGAGCAGTTCTTC
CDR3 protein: CASSLLLAGYNEQFF

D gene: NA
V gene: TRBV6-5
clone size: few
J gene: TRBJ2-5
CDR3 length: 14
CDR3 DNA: TGTGCCAGCAGTTACTCGCAGGGCCAAGAGACCCAGTACTTC
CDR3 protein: CASSYSQGQETQYF

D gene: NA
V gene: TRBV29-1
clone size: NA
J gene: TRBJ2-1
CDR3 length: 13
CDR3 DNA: TGCAGCGCCACCCGAGGGATGGACAATGAGCAGTTCTTC
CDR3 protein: CSATRGMDNEQFF

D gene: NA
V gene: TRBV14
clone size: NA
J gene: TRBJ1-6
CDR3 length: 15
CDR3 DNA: TGTGCCAGCAGCCAAGTAACCGGGGGGAATTCACCCCTCCACTTT
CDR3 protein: CASSQVTGGNSPLHF

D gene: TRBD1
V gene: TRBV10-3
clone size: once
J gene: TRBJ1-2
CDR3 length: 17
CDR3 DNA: TGTGCCATCAGTGAGTCGGTCCCGGGACAGTTGATCTATGGCTACACCTTC
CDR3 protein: CAISESVPGQLIYGYTF

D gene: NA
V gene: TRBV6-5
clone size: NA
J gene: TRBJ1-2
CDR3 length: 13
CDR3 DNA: TGTGCCAGCACGGAATGGGGAGGGAAAGGCTACACCTTC
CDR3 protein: CASTEWGGKGYTF

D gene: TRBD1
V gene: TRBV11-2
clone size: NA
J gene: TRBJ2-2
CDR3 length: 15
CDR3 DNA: TGTGCCAGCAGCCAAGACAGGGGAATCGCCGGGGAGCTGTTTTTT
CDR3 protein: CASSQDRGIAGELFF

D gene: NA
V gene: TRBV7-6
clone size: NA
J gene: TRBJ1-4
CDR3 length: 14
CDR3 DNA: TGTGCCAGCAGCTTAGGTAGCGGGAATGAAAAACTGTTTTTT
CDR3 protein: CASSLGSGNEKLFF